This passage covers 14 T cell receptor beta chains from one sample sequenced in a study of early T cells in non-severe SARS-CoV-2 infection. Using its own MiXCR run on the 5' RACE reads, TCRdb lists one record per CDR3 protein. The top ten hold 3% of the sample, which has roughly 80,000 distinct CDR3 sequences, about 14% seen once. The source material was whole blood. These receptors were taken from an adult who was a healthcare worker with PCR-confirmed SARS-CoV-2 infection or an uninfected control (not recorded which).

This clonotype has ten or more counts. The CDR3 here is CASTKNSSFNTEAFF. In DNA, the CDR3 is TGTGCCAGCACCAAAAATTCCAGTTTTAACACTGAAGCTTTCTTT. This chain links TRBV7-6 with TRBJ1-1, with D unclear. CDR1 SGHVS and CDR2 FNYEAQ come from the germline V gene. The CDR3 has 15 amino acids. V dropped 7 bases and J dropped 2 bases, with 17 bases sitting between them. The full variable domain, its missing parts supplied by reference TRBV7-6 and TRBJ1-1, is GAGVSQSPRYKVTKRGQDVALRCDPISGHVSLYWYRQALGQGPEFLTYFNYEAQQDKSGLPNDRFSAERPEGSISTLTIQRTEQRDSAMYRCASTKNSSFNTEAFFGQGTRLTVV.

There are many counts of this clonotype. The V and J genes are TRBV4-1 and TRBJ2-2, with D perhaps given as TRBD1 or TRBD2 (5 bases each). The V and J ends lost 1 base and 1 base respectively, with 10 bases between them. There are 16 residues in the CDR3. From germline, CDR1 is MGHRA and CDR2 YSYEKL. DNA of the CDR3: TGCGCCAGCAGCCAAGTGTTTGGGGGGAACACCGGGGAGCTGTTTTTT. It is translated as CASSQVFGGNTGELFF.

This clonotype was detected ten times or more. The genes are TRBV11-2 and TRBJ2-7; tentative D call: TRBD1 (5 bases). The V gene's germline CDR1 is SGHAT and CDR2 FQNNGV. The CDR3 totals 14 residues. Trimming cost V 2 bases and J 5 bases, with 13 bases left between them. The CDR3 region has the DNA TGTGCCAGCAGCTTAAAGGCAGGGATCCACGAGCAGTACTTC. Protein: CASSLKAGIHEQYF. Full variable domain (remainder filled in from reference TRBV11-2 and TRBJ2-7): EAGVAQSPRYKIIEKRQSVAFWCNPISGHATLYWYQQILGQGPKLLIQFQNNGVVDDSQLPKDRFSAERLKGVDSTLKIQPAKLEDSAVYLCASSLKAGIHEQYFGPGTRLTVT.

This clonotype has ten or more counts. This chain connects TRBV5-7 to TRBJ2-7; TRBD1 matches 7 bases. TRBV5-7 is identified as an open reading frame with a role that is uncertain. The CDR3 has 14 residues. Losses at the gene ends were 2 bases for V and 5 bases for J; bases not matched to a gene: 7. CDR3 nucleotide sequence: TGTGCCAGCAGCTTCGAAGACAGGGATCACGAGCAGTACTTC. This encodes CASSFEDRDHEQYF.

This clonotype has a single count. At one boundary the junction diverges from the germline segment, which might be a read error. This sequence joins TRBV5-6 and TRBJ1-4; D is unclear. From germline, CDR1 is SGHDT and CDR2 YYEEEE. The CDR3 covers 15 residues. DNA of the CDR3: TGTACCAGCAGCTTGGTGCAGAATGGGAAGGAAAAACTGTTTTTT. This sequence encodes CTSSLVQNGKEKLFF.

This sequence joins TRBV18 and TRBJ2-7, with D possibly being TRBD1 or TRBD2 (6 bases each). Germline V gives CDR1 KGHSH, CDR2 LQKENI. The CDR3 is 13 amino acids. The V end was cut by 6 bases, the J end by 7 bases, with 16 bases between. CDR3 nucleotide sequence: TGTGCCAGCTCCCCTGGGGGGCCGGGGGAGCAGTACTTC. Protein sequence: CASSPGGPGEQYF.

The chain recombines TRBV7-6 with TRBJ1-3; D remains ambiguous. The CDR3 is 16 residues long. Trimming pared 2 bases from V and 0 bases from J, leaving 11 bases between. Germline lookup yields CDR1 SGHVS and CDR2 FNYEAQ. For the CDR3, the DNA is TGTGCCAGCAGCTTAAACCGGGCAGGCTCTGGAAACACCATATATTTT. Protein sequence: CASSLNRAGSGNTIYF.

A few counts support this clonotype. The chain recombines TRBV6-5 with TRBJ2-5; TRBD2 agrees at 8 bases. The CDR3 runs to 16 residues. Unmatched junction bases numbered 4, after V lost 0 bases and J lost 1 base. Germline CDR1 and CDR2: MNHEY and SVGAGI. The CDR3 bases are TGTGCCAGCAGTTACTCTTGGCTAGCGGGCCAAGAGACCCAGTACTTC. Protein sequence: CASSYSWLAGQETQYF.

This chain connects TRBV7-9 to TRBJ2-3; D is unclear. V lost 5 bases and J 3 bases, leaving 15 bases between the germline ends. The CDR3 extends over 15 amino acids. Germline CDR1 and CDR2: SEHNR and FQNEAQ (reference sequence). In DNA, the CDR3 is TGTGCCAGCAGCGAGACCGGGCGGCCGACAGATACGCAGTATTTT. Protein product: CASSETGRPTDTQYF. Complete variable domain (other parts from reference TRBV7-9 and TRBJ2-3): DTGVSQNPRHKITKRGQNVTFRCDPISEHNRLYWYRQTLGQGPEFLTYFQNEAQLEKSRLLSDRFSAERPKGSFSTLEIQRTEQGDSAMYLCASSETGRPTDTQYFGPGTRLTVL.

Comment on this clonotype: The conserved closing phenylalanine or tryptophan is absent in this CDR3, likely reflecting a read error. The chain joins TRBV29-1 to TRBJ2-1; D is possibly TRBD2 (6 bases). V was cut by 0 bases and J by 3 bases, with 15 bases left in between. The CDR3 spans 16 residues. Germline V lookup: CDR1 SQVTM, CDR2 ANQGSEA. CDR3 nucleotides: TGCAGCGTTGAAGATCAGGTCGCGGGATTCTACAATGAGCAGTTCCTC. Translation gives CSVEDQVAGFYNEQFL.

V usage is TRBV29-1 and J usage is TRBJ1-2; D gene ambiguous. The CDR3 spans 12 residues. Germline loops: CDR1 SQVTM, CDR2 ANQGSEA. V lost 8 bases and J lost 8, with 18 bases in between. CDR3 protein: CSSRTALGGYTF. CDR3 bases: TGCAGCTCCAGGACCGCCCTAGGAGGCTACACCTTC.

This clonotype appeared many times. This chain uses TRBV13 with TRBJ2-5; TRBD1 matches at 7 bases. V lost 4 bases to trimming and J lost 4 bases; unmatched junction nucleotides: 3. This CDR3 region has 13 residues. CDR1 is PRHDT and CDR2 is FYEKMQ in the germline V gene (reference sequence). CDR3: CASSYGTAETQYF. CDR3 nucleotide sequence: TGTGCCAGCAGCTATGGGACAGCAGAGACCCAGTACTTC.

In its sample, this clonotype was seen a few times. CDR3 sequence: CASIPGGGQPQHF. The DNA for the CDR3 is TGTGCCAGCATACCGGGGGGTGGACAGCCCCAGCATTTT. The rearrangement uses TRBV2 and TRBJ1-5; tentatively, D is TRBD1 (5 bases). V dropped 7 bases and J dropped 7 bases, with 14 bases sitting between them. CDR1 is SNHLY, CDR2 FYNNEI, per germline. The CDR3 contains 13 residues.

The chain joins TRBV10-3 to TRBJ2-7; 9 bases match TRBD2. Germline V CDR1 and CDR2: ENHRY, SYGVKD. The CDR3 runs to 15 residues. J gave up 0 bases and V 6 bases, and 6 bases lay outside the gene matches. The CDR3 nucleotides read TGTGCCATCAGGGGCAGCGGGGGGAGCTCCTACGAGCAGTACTTC. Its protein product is CAIRGSGGSSYEQYF.